The entry that follows covers one T cell receptor (beta chain) sequence. Its matching antigen is unknown. The sample comes from a study of T cell repertoires in cytomegalovirus infection. Study overall: Well-studied HLA-B-restricted CMV epitopes were used in the study alongside recently identified HLA-C-restricted ones. General study results and limits: Dominating the ex vivo response were HLA-C-restricted CMV-specific TCR beta clonotypes. Pooled public TCR beta family frequency picked out CMV carriers with the relevant HLA.

One entry per CDR3 protein, called by TCRdb with MiXCR from the reads. The sample lists about half a million distinct CDR3 sequences, 33% occurring once. The source is a human donor in good health (CMV status not recorded). Some clones in this sample may be carry-over from other donors' samples. The sequences come from cultured PBMCs, collected from culture after CMV antigen stimulation.

DNA for the CDR3: TGTGCCAGCAGCTTAGGGGTAGCGGGACAGGATGAGCAGTTCTTC. It is translated as CASSLGVAGQDEQFF. The rearrangement links TRBV7-2 to TRBJ2-1; either TRBD1 or TRBD2 may fit D (8 bases each). The CDR3 has 15 amino acids. Trimming left V 1 base short and J 8 bases short, with 15 bases between. Germline V gene data show CDR1 as SGHTA and CDR2 as FQGNSA. The entire variable domain, with the rest obtained from reference TRBV7-2 and TRBJ2-1, is as follows: GAGVSQSPSNKVTEKGKDVELRCDPISGHTALYWYRQSLGQGLEFLIYFQGNSAPDKSGLPSDRFSAERTGGSVSTLTIQRTQQEDSAVYLCASSLGVAGQDEQFFGPGTRLTVL.